Shown below are 5 T cell receptor beta chains from a single sample sequenced in a study of blood T cell repertoires in COVID-19. TCRdb's copy holds only in-frame clones and misses some; the assay was immunoSEQ multiplex PCR. The repertoire includes about 480,000 clones, 80% to 90% of them detected once, and roughly 0.9% sits in the top ten. The material sequenced was peripheral blood. These receptors were obtained from a man between 18 and 29 years old with COVID-19, enrolled during active disease.

The chain joins TRBV4-2 to TRBJ2-1; 13 bases are a match to TRBD2. V was pared by 3 bases and J by 0 bases, with 5 bases of the junction left unmatched. This CDR3 contains 18 residues. Germline V gene lookup returns CDR1 LGHNA and CDR2 YNFKEQ. CDR3 residues: CASSQPTSGGVSYNEQFF. CDR3 in DNA: TGTGCCAGCAGCCAGCCCACTAGCGGGGGGGTCTCCTACAATGAGCAGTTCTTC.

The gene calls are TRBV6-6 and TRBJ2-5; no definite D call. CDR3 size: 12 residues. Deletions cut 4 bases from V and 5 bases from J, with 8 bases between. The germline gives CDR1 MNHNY, CDR2 SVGAGI (reference sequence). The CDR3: CASSFSFETQYF. The CDR3 region has the DNA TGTGCCAGCAGTTTTTCGTTCGAGACCCAGTACTTC.

The J gene is TRBJ1-3, the V gene TRBV21-1; the table calls TRBD1, which could not be checked here. TRBV21-1 constitutes a pseudogene. This CDR3 comprises 14 residues. The DNA of the CDR3 is TGTGCCACTCGTCGGGACAGCTCTGGAAACACCATATATTTT. This codes for CATRRDSSGNTIYF.

V gene TRBV19 combines with J gene TRBJ2-1, with TRBD2 matching 8 bases. The germline V gene has CDR1 LNHDA and CDR2 SQIVND (reference sequence). V shed 6 bases, J shed 0 bases, and the junction held 7 bases outside the gene matches. This CDR3 is built from 16 residues. The CDR3 DNA is TGTGCCAGTAGGGGACTAGGGGGGTTCTCCTACAATGAGCAGTTCTTC. Translating gives CASRGLGGFSYNEQFF.

V gene TRBV3-1 (or the pseudogene TRBV3-2) combines with J gene TRBJ1-3; weak D call: TRBD1 (5 bases). In germline, CDR1 is LGHDT, CDR2 YNNKEL (reference sequence). This CDR3 is built from 18 residues. The V end was cut by 4 bases, the J end by 0 bases, with 19 bases between. In DNA form, the CDR3 reads TGTGCCAGCAGCCCATGGAGATTTGACAGAAACTCTGGAAACACCATATATTTT. It translates to CASSPWRFDRNSGNTIYF.